The 18 T cell receptor beta chains listed next were all sequenced from one sample in a study of shared clonotypes between healthy human individuals. Profiling relied on immunoSEQ multiplex PCR, and the TCRdb table lists in-frame clones only, not all of them. This repertoire shows under 1,100,000 clones, about 80% found once; its top ten account for 0.61%. The sample was memory CD4+ T cells from PBMCs. Subset denoted: CD45RA-negative fraction. Receptors originate from a man aged 18 to 30 in good health. Some clones in this sample may be carry-over from other donors' samples.

The chain has TRBV6-5 and TRBJ1-3, with D perhaps matching TRBD1 (5 bases). Germline loops: CDR1 MNHEY, CDR2 SVGAGI. Between the trimmed V and J ends, which lost 5 bases and 0 bases, there was a span of 11 bases. The CDR3 length is 15 residues. CDR3: CASSRGESSGNTIYF. CDR3 sequence (DNA): TGTGCCAGCAGTAGAGGGGAGAGCTCTGGAAACACCATATATTTT.

J is TRBJ1-3 and V is TRBV7-9; possibly TRBD1 for D (5 bases). CDR3 size: 14 residues. The V end lost 1 base, the J end lost 4 bases, and 8 bases lay between the germline ends. Looked up from germline, CDR1 is SEHNR and CDR2 is FQNEAQ (reference sequence). CDR3 region: CASSLGTSGNTIYF. For the CDR3, the DNA is TGTGCCAGCAGCTTAGGGACATCCGGAAACACCATATATTTT.

This clone was seen repeatedly, ten times or more. The V gene is TRBV28, the J gene TRBJ1-4; D not resolved. The germline gives CDR1 MDHEN, CDR2 SYDVKM. The length of the CDR3 is 11 residues. With 8 bases removed from V and 6 bases from J, the gap between germline ends came to 7 bases. CDR3 in DNA: TGTGCCAGCGGCCCCGATGAAAAACTGTTTTTT. It translates to CASGPDEKLFF. Full variable domain (outside the CDR3, taken from reference TRBV28 and TRBJ1-4): DVKVTQSSRYLVKRTGEKVFLECVQDMDHENMFWYRQDPGLGLRLIYFSYDVKMKEKGDIPEGYSVSREKKERFSLILESASTNQTSMYLCASGPDEKLFFGSGTQLSVL.

This clone was counted a few times. The genes are TRBV7-2 and TRBJ1-4; 9 bases fit TRBD1. The CDR3 runs 15 residues. V trimming: 1 base; J trimming: 7 bases; junction bases outside the gene matches: 4. Per the germline V gene, CDR1 is SGHTA and CDR2 is FQGNSA. The CDR3 is CASSLVGTGREKLFF. The CDR3, as DNA: TGTGCCAGCAGCTTAGTGGGGACAGGGCGTGAAAAACTGTTTTTT.

This sequence joins TRBV7-3 and TRBJ2-1, with 12 bases aligning to TRBD2. Germline assignment: CDR1 SGHTA and CDR2 FQGTGA. This CDR3 has 17 residues. The ends lost 5 bases at V and 7 bases at J; junction bases unmatched: 12. CDR3 bases: TGTGCCAGCAGCCCCCAAACGACTAGCGGGAGTGTGAATGAGCAGTTCTTC. Amino acids: CASSPQTTSGSVNEQFF.

The chain uses TRBV25-1 and TRBJ2-1; 12 bases line up with TRBD2. The germline CDR1 and CDR2 sequences are MGHDK and SYGVNS. Trimming cost V 1 base and J 5 bases; bases outside gene matches: 6. This CDR3 is 17 amino acids long. The CDR3 here is CASSESPGLAGNNEQFF. Here the CDR3 DNA reads TGTGCCAGCAGTGAATCCCCCGGACTAGCGGGAAACAATGAGCAGTTCTTC.

The V call is TRBV7-3, the J call TRBJ2-2, with 9 positions matching TRBD2. This CDR3 comprises 16 residues. Germline CDR1 SGHTA, CDR2 FQGTGA. Trimming at V came to 5 bases and at J to 3 bases, leaving 7 bases not matched to a gene. CDR3 protein: CASSLFSGSYTGELFF. CDR3 DNA sequence: TGTGCCAGCAGCCTTTTTAGCGGGAGTTACACCGGGGAGCTGTTTTTT.

The rearrangement links TRBV4-1 to TRBJ1-2, with 8 bases fitting TRBD1. Trimming cost V 1 base and J 8 bases; bases outside gene matches: 12. The germline V gene encodes CDR1 MGHRA and CDR2 YSYEKL. CDR3 length equals 16 residues. CDR3 sequence reads: CASSQGPTVQGEGYTF. CDR3 DNA sequence: TGCGCCAGCAGCCAAGGCCCCACGGTACAGGGGGAAGGCTACACCTTC.

This rearrangement joins TRBV5-1 to TRBJ2-7, with 7 nucleotides matching TRBD1. The CDR3 sequence is 14 residues long. V shed 4 bases, J shed 3 bases, and the junction held 7 bases outside the gene matches. The germline V gene has CDR1 SGHRS and CDR2 YFSETQ. This chain's CDR3 is CASSLGTARYEQYF. The CDR3 DNA sequence: TGCGCCAGCAGCCTCGGGACAGCGCGCTACGAGCAGTACTTC.

This chain links TRBV30 with TRBJ1-5; D unresolved. The CDR3 is 15 residues long. Per germline, CDR1 GTSNPN and CDR2 SVGIG (reference sequence). Trimming stripped 1 base from V and 5 bases from J, with 15 bases between. This CDR3 reads CAWSESLTPYQPQHF. Written as DNA, the CDR3 is TGTGCCTGGAGTGAAAGTCTCACCCCCTATCAGCCCCAGCATTTT.

J is TRBJ1-1 and V is TRBV5-4; D is possibly TRBD1 (5 bases). Per germline, CDR1 SGHNT and CDR2 YYREEE (reference sequence). Trimming pared 4 bases from V and 11 bases from J, leaving 18 bases between. This CDR3 region has 13 residues. DNA for the CDR3: TGTGCCAGCAGCCCGGGACCGGATCCGTCGGCTTTCTTT. It yields the protein CASSPGPDPSAFF.

The J gene is TRBJ2-7, the V gene TRBV4-1, with unresolved D. Trimming removed 4 bases from V and 0 bases from J, with 13 bases in between. The CDR3 has 15 amino acids. Germline V gene data show CDR1 as MGHRA and CDR2 as YSYEKL. CDR3 in amino acids: CASSLTGRISYEQYF. As DNA, the CDR3 is TGCGCCAGCAGCCTAACCGGACGGATCTCCTACGAGCAGTACTTC.

The sample holds one count of this clone. The rearrangement joins TRBV14 to TRBJ2-1; D tentatively fits TRBD1 or TRBD2 (6 bases each). Trimming removed 2 bases at V and 9 bases at J, with 23 bases between. From germline, CDR1 is SGHDN and CDR2 FVKESK. The CDR3 consists of 17 residues. The DNA of the CDR3 is TGTGCCAGCAGCCAAACAACGGGCAGGGGAGGTCACGGTGAGCAGTTCTTC. Its protein product is CASSQTTGRGGHGEQFF.

This clone has just one count. Just one base apart from a much larger clone, this may be a read error. Distinct nucleotide sequences in the sample also encode this CDR3. V gene TRBV29-1 combines with J gene TRBJ1-2; D is possibly TRBD1 (5 bases). The CDR3 spans 14 residues. Germline V gene lookup returns CDR1 SQVTM and CDR2 ANQGSEA. Between the trimmed V and J ends, which lost 4 bases and 1 base, there was a span of 13 bases. The CDR3 bases are TGCAGCGTTGTGGGGAGGGGACTTAACTATGGCTACACCTTC. This translates into CSVVGRGLNYGYTF.

The chain employs TRBV28 and TRBJ2-1, with TRBD2 matching over 11 bases. In germline, CDR1 is MDHEN, CDR2 SYDVKM. This CDR3 comprises 14 residues. V dropped 5 bases and J dropped 15; count of bases not matched to a gene: 12. CDR3 sequence reads: CASSGDPSGRIGFF. Here the CDR3 DNA reads TGTGCCAGCAGTGGGGACCCTAGCGGGAGGATCGGGTTCTTC.

V usage is TRBV6-1 and J usage is TRBJ2-1; D not resolved. CDR3 length: 14 amino acids. Germline CDR1 and CDR2: MNHNS and SASEGT. V lost 5 bases to trimming and J lost 4 bases, with 12 bases between them. The CDR3 reads CASSSGAAYNEQFF. Written as DNA, the CDR3 is TGTGCCAGCAGTTCGGGCGCGGCGTACAATGAGCAGTTCTTC.

This chain uses TRBV5-6 with TRBJ2-7; D is possibly TRBD2 (5 bases). Germline CDR1 reads SGHDT; CDR2 reads YYEEEE. This CDR3 contains 13 residues. Deletions cut 3 bases from V and 5 bases from J, with 12 bases between. CDR3 DNA: TGTGCCAGCAGCTGGACGGGGAATGACGAGCAGTACTTC. Protein: CASSWTGNDEQYF.

The chain combines TRBV27 with TRBJ2-5, with TRBD2 as a possible D gene (5 bases). The CDR3 has 15 amino acids. CDR1 is MNHEY and CDR2 is SMNVEV in the germline V gene (reference sequence). Trimming left V 5 bases short and J 2 bases short, with 15 bases between. This CDR3 reads CASSPRVREQETQYF. The CDR3 DNA is TGTGCCAGCAGTCCGCGGGTAAGGGAGCAAGAGACCCAGTACTTC.